A single sample gave rise to the 9 T cell receptor beta chains below, sequenced in a study of T cell changes during pregnancy in multiple sclerosis. Assay: immunoSEQ multiplex PCR; the TCRdb copy retains only in-frame clones and omits some. The repertoire holds more than 45,000 clones, with 80% to 90% as singletons. The starting material was CD4+ T cells from peripheral blood mononuclear cells, obtained in the second trimester of pregnancy. Source of these receptors: a female donor with multiple sclerosis, enrolled in a pregnancy study.

The chain joins TRBV2 to TRBJ2-5; 8 bases fit TRBD2. The ends lost 8 bases at V and 5 bases at J; junction bases unmatched: 7. The germline V gene encodes CDR1 SNHLY and CDR2 FYNNEI. This CDR3 is 13 amino acids long. DNA for the CDR3: TGTGCCAGCGTACGGGAGGGACGGGAGACCCAGTACTTC. The encoded protein is CASVREGRETQYF.

V and J are TRBV19 and TRBJ1-5; 7 bases line up with TRBD1. The germline gives CDR1 LNHDA, CDR2 SQIVND (reference sequence). V lost 4 bases and J lost 0; bases outside the gene matches: 9. The CDR3 length is 17 residues. The CDR3 reads CASSTTGPGYSNQPQHF. CDR3 bases: TGTGCCAGTAGTACGACAGGGCCGGGTTATAGCAATCAGCCCCAGCATTTT.

The chain links TRBV7-2 to TRBJ1-3, with D uncertain. The length of the CDR3 is 15 residues. Per germline, CDR1 SGHTA and CDR2 FQGNSA. With 2 bases removed from V and 0 bases from J, the gap between germline ends came to 8 bases. CDR3 nucleotides: TGTGCCAGCAGCTTATGGTCGAGCTCTGGAAACACCATATATTTT. Protein sequence: CASSLWSSSGNTIYF.

This chain uses TRBV27 with TRBJ2-1, with D possibly being TRBD2 (6 bases). This CDR3 has 11 residues. Germline V lookup: CDR1 MNHEY, CDR2 SMNVEV (reference sequence). Trimming took off 6 bases at V and 9 bases at J, with 9 bases between the two ends. The CDR3 region is CASSRRGEQFF. The CDR3 DNA reads as TGTGCCAGCAGCCGGAGGGGTGAGCAGTTCTTC.

This clone was seen a handful of times. The chain couples TRBV19 to TRBJ2-3, with 8 bases lining up with TRBD2. Germline loops: CDR1 LNHDA, CDR2 SQIVND (reference sequence). With V trimmed by 4 bases and J by 0 bases, 18 bases remained unmatched. The length of the CDR3 is 20 residues. The CDR3 DNA is TGTGCCAGTAGTAAGGGCCTGGCGGTCTCTAGCGGGCAAAGCACAGATACGCAGTATTTT. This encodes CASSKGLAVSSGQSTDTQYF.

This chain joins TRBV5-1 and TRBJ1-2; 8 bases align to TRBD1. The CDR3 covers 16 residues. Unmatched junction bases numbered 14, after V lost 2 bases and J lost 8 bases. CDR1 and CDR2 (germline): SGHRS, YFSETQ. The CDR3 nucleotides are TGCGCCAGCAGCTTCGTTTCAGGGGGCGCCGGCCTAGGCTACACCTTC. It is translated as CASSFVSGGAGLGYTF.

The genes are TRBV12-5 and TRBJ1-1; D remains ambiguous. Germline loops: CDR1 LGHNT, CDR2 FRNRAP. Between the trimmed V and J ends, which lost 2 bases and 2 bases, there was a span of 12 bases. The CDR3 extends over 15 amino acids. The CDR3 loop is CASGLSSGFNTEAFF. As DNA, the CDR3 is TGTGCTAGTGGTTTGTCTTCGGGATTCAACACTGAAGCTTTCTTT.

This sequence joins TRBV6-6 and TRBJ2-1, with D maybe TRBD2 (5 bases). V was trimmed by 2 bases and J by 9 bases, leaving 17 bases between them. Germline CDR1 is MNHNY and CDR2 is SVGAGI (reference sequence). This CDR3 is 15 amino acids long. The chain's CDR3 is CASSYGWAGRGEQFF. The CDR3 DNA sequence: TGTGCCAGCAGTTACGGCTGGGCAGGACGGGGTGAGCAGTTCTTC.

This clone has only a few counts. The chain combines TRBV14 with TRBJ2-7; no definite D call. V shed 4 bases and J shed 6 bases, with 10 bases lying between them. This CDR3 is 12 amino acids long. The germline V gene has CDR1 SGHDN and CDR2 FVKESK. The CDR3 region is CASSPLSLEQYF. The CDR3 nucleotides are TGTGCCAGCAGCCCCCTGTCTCTCGAGCAGTACTTC.